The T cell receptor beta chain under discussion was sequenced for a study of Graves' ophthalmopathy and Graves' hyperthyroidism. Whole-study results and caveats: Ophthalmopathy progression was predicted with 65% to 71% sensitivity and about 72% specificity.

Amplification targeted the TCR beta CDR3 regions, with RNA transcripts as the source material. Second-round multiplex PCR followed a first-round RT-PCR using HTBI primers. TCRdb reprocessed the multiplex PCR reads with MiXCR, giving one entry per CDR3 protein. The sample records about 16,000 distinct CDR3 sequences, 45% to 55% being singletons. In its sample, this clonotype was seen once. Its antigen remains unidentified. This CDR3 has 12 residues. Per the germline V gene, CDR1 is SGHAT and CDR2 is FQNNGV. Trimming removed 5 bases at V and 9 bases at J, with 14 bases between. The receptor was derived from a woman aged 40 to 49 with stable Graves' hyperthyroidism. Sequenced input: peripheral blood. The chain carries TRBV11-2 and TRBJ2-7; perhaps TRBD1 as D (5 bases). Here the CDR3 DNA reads TGTGCCAGCAGCCTAACAGGATATGGGCAGTACTTC. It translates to CASSLTGYGQYF.